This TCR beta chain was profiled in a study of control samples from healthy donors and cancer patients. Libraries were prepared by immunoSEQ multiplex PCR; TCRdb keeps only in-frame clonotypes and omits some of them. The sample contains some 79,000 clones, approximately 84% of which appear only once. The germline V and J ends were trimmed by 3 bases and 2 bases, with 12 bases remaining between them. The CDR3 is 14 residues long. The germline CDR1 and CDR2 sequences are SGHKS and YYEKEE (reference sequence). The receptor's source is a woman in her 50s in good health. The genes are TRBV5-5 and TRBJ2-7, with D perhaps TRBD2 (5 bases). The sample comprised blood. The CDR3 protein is CASSSKDGTYEQYF. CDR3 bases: TGTGCCAGCAGCTCCAAGGACGGGACCTACGAGCAGTACTTC.